The 22 T cell receptor beta chains below come from one sample, sequenced in a study of blood T cell repertoires in COVID-19. TCRdb keeps only in-frame clones here, not all; method: immunoSEQ multiplex PCR. The table records over 95,000 clones, 85% of them present only once. Source material: peripheral blood. The origin of the receptors is a human donor in a cohort sampled during active COVID-19.

A few counts support this clone. CDR3 protein: CASSLGQGGYTEAFF. The CDR3 coding sequence is TGTGCCAGCAGCTTGGGTCAGGGGGGATACACTGAAGCTTTCTTT. The chain joins TRBV5-5 to TRBJ1-1, with 7 bases that match TRBD1. After removal of 0 bases from V and 3 bases from J, the junction contained 5 bases not matched to a gene. The germline CDR1 and CDR2 sequences are SGHKS and YYEKEE (reference sequence). This CDR3 is 15 amino acids long. Complete variable domain (other parts from reference TRBV5-5 and TRBJ1-1): DAGVTQSPTHLIKTRGQQVTLRCSPISGHKSVSWYQQVLGQGPQFIFQYYEKEERGRGNFPDRFSARQFPNYSSELNVNALLLGDSALYLCASSLGQGGYTEAFFGQGTRLTVV.

CDR3 bases: TGTGCCAGCAGTGGAGGGCGGGGGGGCCTCGATACGCAGTATTTT. Translated: CASSGGRGGLDTQYF. The rearrangement joins TRBV2 to TRBJ2-3; 9 positions match TRBD2. The CDR3 consists of 15 residues. Unmatched junction bases numbered 8, after V lost 4 bases and J lost 6 bases. CDR1 is SNHLY and CDR2 is FYNNEI in the germline V gene.

The chain links TRBV4-1 to TRBJ2-7; TRBD2 is a possible D gene (6 bases). Germline values: CDR1 MGHRA, CDR2 YSYEKL. The CDR3 spans 17 residues. Trimming shortened V by 0 bases and J by 3 bases, and 18 bases separated the two germline ends. The CDR3 DNA is TGCGCCAGCAGCCAAGATTTTTGGGGGGTGGTAGACTACGAGCAGTACTTC. It codes for CASSQDFWGVVDYEQYF.

The rearrangement joins TRBV9 to TRBJ1-2; D is possibly TRBD1 (6 bases). Trimming cost V 5 bases and J 2 bases, with 7 bases left between them. Germline V gene lookup returns CDR1 SGDLS and CDR2 YYNGEE. The CDR3 spans 12 residues. The CDR3 DNA sequence: TGTGCCAGCAGAGGGGGAAACTATGGCTACACCTTC. Its translation: CASRGGNYGYTF.

This sequence joins TRBV14 and TRBJ2-3, with D possibly being TRBD1 (6 bases). V gave up 1 base and J gave up 7 bases, with 12 bases separating them. Per germline, CDR1 SGHDN and CDR2 FVKESK. The CDR3 has 14 residues. The CDR3 loop is CASSQVGHTNTQYF. CDR3 sequence (DNA): TGTGCCAGCAGCCAAGTGGGACACACCAATACGCAGTATTTT.

The V and J genes are TRBV5-6 and TRBJ1-3, with D maybe TRBD1 (5 bases). The CDR3 is made up of 15 amino acids. Germline CDR1 reads SGHDT; CDR2 reads YYEEEE. Deletions cut 4 bases from V and 4 bases from J, with 15 bases between. CDR3 sequence (DNA): TGTGCCAGCAGCCCAACGTCCTGGACAGGAAACACCATATATTTT. Translated, it gives CASSPTSWTGNTIYF.

This chain links TRBV7-9 with TRBJ1-5, with D hard to call. V was shortened by 1 base and J by 3 bases, with 13 bases between the two germline ends. CDR1 and CDR2 from the germline V gene are SEHNR and FQNEAQ (reference sequence). CDR3 length equals 16 residues. CDR3 loop: CASSLVDYTDNQPQHF. In DNA form, the CDR3 reads TGTGCCAGCAGCTTAGTCGACTACACCGACAATCAGCCCCAGCATTTT.

Written as DNA, the CDR3 is TGTGCCAGCAGCCAAGTAAAGCGGGGGCCCCAGGATACGCAGTATTTT. Protein product: CASSQVKRGPQDTQYF. This sequence joins TRBV3-1 (or the pseudogene TRBV3-2) and TRBJ2-3, with 8 bases that match TRBD2. V was clipped by 1 base and J by 6 bases; unmatched bases: 9. This CDR3 is 16 amino acids long. Germline CDR1 reads LGHDT; CDR2 reads YNNKEL (reference sequence).

The chain combines TRBV4-1 with TRBJ1-4, with 8 positions matching TRBD1. Trimming removed 4 bases from V and 6 bases from J; junction bases left unmatched: 7. There are 15 residues in the CDR3. Germline CDR1 is MGHRA and CDR2 is YSYEKL. The DNA for the CDR3 is TGCGCCAGCAGCCCACCGGACAGGGAGCATGAAAAACTGTTTTTT. Amino acids: CASSPPDREHEKLFF.

This sequence joins TRBV6-2 or TRBV6-3 and TRBJ2-1; 7 bases fit TRBD1. This CDR3 spans 18 amino acids. With 5 bases clipped from V and 7 bases from J, the junction kept 20 bases outside the gene matches. Germline CDR1 reads MNHEY; CDR2 reads SVGEGT. The CDR3 here is CASSTRTGYRPTKNEQFF. DNA of the CDR3: TGTGCCAGCAGTACACGGACAGGATACCGCCCCACGAAGAATGAGCAGTTCTTC.

This clone was observed a handful of times. The chain recombines TRBV28 with TRBJ2-7; 12 positions agree with TRBD1. Losses at the gene ends were 6 bases for V and 2 bases for J; bases not matched to a gene: 2. The V gene's germline CDR1 is MDHEN and CDR2 SYDVKM. The length of the CDR3 is 14 residues. The CDR3 protein is CASSGTGGPYEQYF. CDR3 in DNA: TGTGCCAGCAGCGGGACAGGGGGCCCCTACGAGCAGTACTTC.

The chain links TRBV5-6 to TRBJ1-5; the match to TRBD1 covers 7 bases. The CDR3 length is 14 residues. V trimming: 4 bases; J trimming: 6 bases; junction bases outside the gene matches: 7. Germline CDR1 reads SGHDT; CDR2 reads YYEEEE. CDR3 bases: TGTGCCAGCAGCCGAGGGGGCGGCGGTCAGCCCCAGCATTTT. Translated, it gives CASSRGGGGQPQHF.

The gene calls are TRBV5-1 and TRBJ2-7, with D perhaps matching TRBD1 (5 bases). Trimming took 0 bases from V and 4 from J, leaving 11 bases between them. The CDR3 length is 14 residues. CDR1 and CDR2 (germline): SGHRS, YFSETQ. CDR3 loop: CASSLGGREYEQYF. CDR3 DNA sequence: TGCGCCAGCAGCTTGGGCGGCAGGGAATACGAGCAGTACTTC.

Only a few counts were recorded for this clone. The rearrangement links TRBV4-3 to TRBJ2-1; TRBD1 agrees at 7 bases. The CDR3 covers 15 residues. Germline V gene lookup returns CDR1 LGHNA and CDR2 YSLEER. V lost 4 bases to trimming and J lost 6 bases; unmatched junction nucleotides: 9. CDR3 bases: TGCGCCAGCAGCCCACAGGGGTTTATTATCAATGAGCAGTTCTTC. Protein: CASSPQGFIINEQFF.

This clone has only a few counts. The V call is TRBV15, the J call TRBJ2-2; D is undetermined. The CDR3 has 14 residues. CDR1 and CDR2 from the germline V gene are LNHNV and YYDKDF (reference sequence). The V and J ends lost 4 bases and 1 base respectively, with 7 bases between them. This CDR3 is CATSMRQNTGELFF. CDR3 nucleotides: TGTGCCACCAGCATGAGACAGAACACCGGGGAGCTGTTTTTT.

The J gene is TRBJ1-6, the V gene TRBV12-2; the D segment call TRBD1 is taken from the table without a DNA check. TRBV12-2 corresponds to a pseudogene. The CDR3 totals 15 residues. CDR3: CASRLAGTVNSPLHF. The DNA for the CDR3 is TGTGCAAGTCGCTTAGCAGGGACAGTTAATTCACCCCTCCACTTT.

The chain employs TRBV6-5 and TRBJ2-7, with TRBD2 matching over 15 bases. Germline V gene lookup returns CDR1 MNHEY and CDR2 SVGAGI. CDR3 length equals 16 residues. V was pared by 6 bases and J by 4 bases, with 7 bases of the junction left unmatched. This CDR3 is CASSYGTSGGSYEQYF. The CDR3 DNA reads TGTGCCAGCAGCTACGGGACTAGCGGGGGGAGTTACGAGCAGTACTTC.

The V call is TRBV4-2, the J call TRBJ2-1; D unclear. Trimming pared 4 bases from V and 0 bases from J, leaving 10 bases between. CDR1 is LGHNA and CDR2 is YNFKEQ in the germline V gene. The CDR3 sequence is 15 residues long. The DNA for the CDR3 is TGTGCCAGCAGCCCGAGCGTGAGCTCCTACAATGAGCAGTTCTTC. This codes for CASSPSVSSYNEQFF.

The count of this clone is one. The chain combines TRBV29-1 with TRBJ2-1; 10 positions agree with TRBD2. V dropped 6 bases and J dropped 7; count of bases not matched to a gene: 9. Per germline, CDR1 SQVTM and CDR2 ANQGSEA. CDR3 length: 14 amino acids. Here the CDR3 reads CSVLIAGGGNEQFF. The CDR3 nucleotides read TGCAGCGTCCTAATAGCGGGGGGCGGGAATGAGCAGTTCTTC.

This clone was seen a handful of times. The V gene is TRBV28, the J gene TRBJ1-1; D uncertain. Germline CDR1 and CDR2: MDHEN and SYDVKM. V was clipped by 7 bases and J by 0 bases, with 3 bases between them. The CDR3 runs 11 residues. CDR3 loop: CASTMNTEAFF. The CDR3 DNA is TGTGCCAGCACCATGAACACTGAAGCTTTCTTT.

This sequence joins TRBV4-1 and TRBJ2-1, with D possibly TRBD2 on 6 matching bases. Germline loops: CDR1 MGHRA, CDR2 YSYEKL. This CDR3 comprises 16 residues. Trimming took off 3 bases at V and 6 bases at J, with 18 bases between the two ends. CDR3 coding DNA: TGCGCCAGCAGCCATCCAGGAGGGACCCAGGCCAATGAGCAGTTCTTC. It is translated as CASSHPGGTQANEQFF.

V and J are TRBV7-2 and TRBJ2-7; TRBD2 agrees at 9 bases. This CDR3 has 13 residues. Germline-derived CDR1 and CDR2 are SGHTA and FQGNSA. Trimming took 5 bases from V and 7 from J; bases not matched to a gene: 6. The chain's CDR3 is CASSTGLANEQYF. The DNA of the CDR3 is TGTGCCAGCAGCACGGGACTAGCTAATGAGCAGTACTTC. The variable domain in full, with the rest retrieved from reference TRBV7-2 and TRBJ2-7, is GAGVSQSPSNKVTEKGKDVELRCDPISGHTALYWYRQSLGQGLEFLIYFQGNSAPDKSGLPSDRFSAERTGGSVSTLTIQRTQQEDSAVYLCASSTGLANEQYFGPGTRLTVT.